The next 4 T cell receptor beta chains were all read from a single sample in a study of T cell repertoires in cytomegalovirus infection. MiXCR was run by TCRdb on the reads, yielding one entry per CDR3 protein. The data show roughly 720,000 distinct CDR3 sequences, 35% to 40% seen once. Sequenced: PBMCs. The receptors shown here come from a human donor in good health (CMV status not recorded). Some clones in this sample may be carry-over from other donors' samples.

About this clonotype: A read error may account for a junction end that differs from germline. CDR3 loop: CASSLVRARAVGQSF. CDR3 coding DNA: TGTGCCAGCAGCTTGGTGCGGGCCAGGGCCGTCGGCCAGTCCTTC. The rearrangement uses TRBV5-6 and TRBJ2-5, with D perhaps TRBD1 or TRBD2 (5 bases each). The CDR3 sequence is 15 residues long. Germline V gives CDR1 SGHDT, CDR2 YYEEEE.

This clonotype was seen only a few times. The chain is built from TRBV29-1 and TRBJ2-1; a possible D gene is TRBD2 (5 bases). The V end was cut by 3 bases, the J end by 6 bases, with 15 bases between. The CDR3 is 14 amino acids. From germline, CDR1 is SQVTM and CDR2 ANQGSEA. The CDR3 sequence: CSVDGRRAGNEQFF. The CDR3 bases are TGCAGCGTTGATGGACGGCGCGCGGGCAATGAGCAGTTCTTC.

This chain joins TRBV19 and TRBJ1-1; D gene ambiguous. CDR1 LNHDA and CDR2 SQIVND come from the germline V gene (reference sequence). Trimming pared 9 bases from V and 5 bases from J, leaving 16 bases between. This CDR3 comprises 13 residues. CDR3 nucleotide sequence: TGTGCCAGCCACCGGTCAACTGGGACTGAAGCTTTCTTT. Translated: CASHRSTGTEAFF.

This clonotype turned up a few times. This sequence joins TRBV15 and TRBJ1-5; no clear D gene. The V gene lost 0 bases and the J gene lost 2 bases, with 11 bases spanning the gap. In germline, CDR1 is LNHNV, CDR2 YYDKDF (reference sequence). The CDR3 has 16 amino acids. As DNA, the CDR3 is TGTGCCACCAGCAGAGATGTCTCCCGGGGCAATCAGCCCCAGCATTTT. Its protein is CATSRDVSRGNQPQHF.